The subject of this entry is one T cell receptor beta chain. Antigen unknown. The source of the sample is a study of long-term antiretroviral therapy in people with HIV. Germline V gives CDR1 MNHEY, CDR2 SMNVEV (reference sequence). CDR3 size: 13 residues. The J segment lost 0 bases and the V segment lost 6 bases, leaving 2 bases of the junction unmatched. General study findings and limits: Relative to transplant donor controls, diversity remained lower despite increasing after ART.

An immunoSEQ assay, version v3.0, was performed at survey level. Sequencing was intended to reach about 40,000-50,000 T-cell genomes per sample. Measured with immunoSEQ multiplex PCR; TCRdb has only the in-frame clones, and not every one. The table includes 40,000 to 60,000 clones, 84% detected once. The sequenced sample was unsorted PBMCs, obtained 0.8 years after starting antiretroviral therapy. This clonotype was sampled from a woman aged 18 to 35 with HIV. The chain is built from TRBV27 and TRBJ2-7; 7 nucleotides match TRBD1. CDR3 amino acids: CASRRQGSYEQYF. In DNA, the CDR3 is TGTGCCAGCAGACGACAGGGCTCCTACGAGCAGTACTTC.